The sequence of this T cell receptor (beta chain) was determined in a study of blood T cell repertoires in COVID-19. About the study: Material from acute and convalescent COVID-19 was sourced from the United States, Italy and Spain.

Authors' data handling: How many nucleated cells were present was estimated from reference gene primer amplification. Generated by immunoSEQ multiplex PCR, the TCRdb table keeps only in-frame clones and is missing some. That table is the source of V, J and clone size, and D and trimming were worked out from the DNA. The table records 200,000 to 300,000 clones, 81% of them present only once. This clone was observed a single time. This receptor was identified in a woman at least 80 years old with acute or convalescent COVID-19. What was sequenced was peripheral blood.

DNA of the CDR3: TGTGCCAGCAGCCAAGTGGCGGGAGGGCCCTCTGACGAGCAGTACTTC. It yields the protein CASSQVAGGPSDEQYF. This chain uses TRBV14 with TRBJ2-7, with 9 bases identical to TRBD2. The CDR3 sequence is 16 residues long. After removal of 1 base from V and 5 bases from J, the junction contained 9 bases not matched to a gene. Germline loops: CDR1 SGHDN, CDR2 FVKESK.